This T cell receptor (beta chain) derives from a study of blood T cells in healthy people across ages. Primers used in a second PCR of about 7 to 12 cycles were a sample-barcoded 5' primer and a J-beta primer mix. TCRdb reanalysed the 5' RACE reads using MiXCR and keeps one entry per CDR3 protein. The table shows more than 800,000 distinct CDR3 sequences, with 45% occurring only once. Whole-study results and caveats: Per-million-T-cell TCR beta diversity fell roughly linearly with age. In long-lived donors, naive CD4+ cell counts and diversity exceeded those of aged donors.

This clonotype was counted only a few times. Its antigen is not identified. This sequence was found in a woman aged 55-70 years in good health. The specimen was blood.

CDR3 nucleotides: TGTGCCACCAGCAGCTCAACTAGCACAGATACGCAGTATTTT. This codes for CATSSSTSTDTQYF. This chain links TRBV15 with TRBJ2-3; D gene unclear. In germline, CDR1 is LNHNV, CDR2 YYDKDF (reference sequence). V was cut by 3 bases and J by 0 bases, with 7 bases left in between. There are 14 residues in the CDR3.